This T cell receptor (beta chain) was found in a study of blood T cells in healthy people across ages. Study conclusions and caveats: More naive CD4+ cells and higher diversity were found in long-lived than in aged donors.

This clonotype was detected only a few times. What it recognizes is unknown. The length of the CDR3 is 13 residues. Trimming removed 4 bases at V and 6 bases at J, with 14 bases between. From germline, CDR1 is SQVTM and CDR2 ANQGSEA. PCR was performed a second time for about 7 to 11 cycles using a sample-barcoded 5' primer and a J-beta primer mix. Every single cDNA molecule received a tag from a template-switch adaptor with 12 random nucleotides. Each CDR3 protein is one row after TCRdb ran MiXCR on the 5' RACE reads. In the table there are 1.5 million to 2 million distinct CDR3 sequences, around 50% of which are singletons.

This chain links TRBV29-1 with TRBJ2-3; no definite D call. This clonotype originated in a woman aged 40 to 50 in good health. The sample was blood. The CDR3 DNA sequence: TGCAGCGTTGGGTCCGGGCAAGCGGATACGCAGTATTTT. This codes for CSVGSGQADTQYF.